This T cell receptor (beta chain) was found in a study of long-term antiretroviral therapy in people with HIV (dated by TCRdb to the early 2020s). About the full investigation: The earliest samples were collected roughly a decade before the 2015 WHO recommendation for immediate ART, at a time when ART was usually postponed until CD4 counts fell. This retrospective serial study examined whether starting ART and sustained HIV suppression were associated with changes in the composition and diversity of the TRB repertoire in peripheral blood. A total of roughly 200 cryopreserved PBMC samples came from approximately 30 adults with confirmed HIV infection and were collected serially over a mean of roughly 6 years (range 1-12). Of the roughly 27 participants with HIV, roughly 10 were female. No cross-contamination during QIAcube processing turned up in test extractions that ran a monoclonal T-cell line alongside some 34 polyclonal samples. The study at large found these results: The samples span the years 2004 to 2017, and the ART regimens used at that time may not be as effective as current regimens. Expanded TRB clones identified before ART initiation dominated the repertoire at all time points, although this dominance fluctuated and declined in many PLHIV after ART. Unsorted PBMC were profiled instead of sorted CD4+ and CD8+ T cells because pre-ART samples had limited cell numbers. CDR3 length ranges in HIV repertoires were narrower than in controls, and network structure suggested an antigen-experienced repertoire with only a slight naive shift after ART. ART initiation was associated with a significant increase in TRB diversity, but diversity stayed significantly below transplant donor controls even after long-term ART. No data were available on ART adherence, viral resistance or therapy changes, limiting inferences about post-ART repertoire changes. Because PBMC availability was limited, only the TCR beta chain was sequenced, with no alpha chain pairing.

Reading from cysteine to phenylalanine, the CDR3 counts 14 amino acids. Only CDR3 DNA remains: 42 bases, in frame from the first base. V lost 4 bases and J lost 6 bases, and the count of bases not matched to a germline gene is 9. As encoded in the germline V gene, CDR1 is SGHTS while CDR2 is YDEGEE. Inclusion was restricted to participants for whom at least one PBMC sample before ART initiation and at least two post-ART samples were available. Every participant with HIV received treatment in the United States of America. Before DNA extraction, cryopreserved samples containing roughly 1-11 million PBMC were thawed and washed. At the time of the earliest PBMC sample, participants with HIV were aged between roughly 20 and 55 years. Each participant contributed PBMC samples from 1-4 timepoints before ART initiation and 2-8 timepoints after ART initiation, with a median of 7 samples. For every participant, serial HIV viral load, CD4+ T-cell count, ART history and demographic data were obtained. A Qiagen kit on a QIAcube was used to extract genomic DNA from unsorted PBMC, with samples processed in batches of 12.

The immunoSEQ hsTCRB v3.0 assay was used at survey level resolution to sequence the TRB variable region. TRB sequencing targeted a depth of roughly 35,000-55,000 T-cell genomes per sample. Pooled TRB libraries were sequenced on an Illumina MiSeq with a v3 150-cycle kit. Turning to the authors' computational methods: Analysis of repertoires was carried out in R inside a reproducible Nextflow workflow spanning QC, data transformation and analysis. LymphoSeq2, an R package for AIRR-Seq data exploration, was used to implement custom analyses. Several samples that produced fewer than 5000 total TRB sequences were removed, so 200 or so HIV repertoires were analyzed. Of the 188 retained HIV repertoires, almost 60 were collected before and 120 to 130 after ART initiation. Each repertoire was downsampled to 5000 TRB nucleotide sequences, and summary statistics were averaged across 100 downsampling iterations. TRB sequences were retained for analysis only if CDR3 regions of at least seven amino acids were present. A Shannon entropy-derived clonality score and the Gini coefficient were used to measure diversity. In repertoire networks, the top 5000 CDR3 amino acid sequences were linked whenever an edit distance of one separated two sequences. GLIPH2 predicted antigen specificity groups and MHC restriction for TRB CDR3 amino acid sequences. Known CMV, EBV, HIV or tissue antigen associations were flagged by matching CDR3 amino acid sequences against VDJdb and McPAS-TCR. Pre-ART, post-ART and control groups were compared with Wilcoxon signed-rank tests and Holm-Bonferroni correction. What TCRdb holds here is the immuneACCESS table cut down to in-frame rearrangements. Part of the clones is not present; checked against another copy, under half of the missing clones reflect an unresolved V gene, and the others are unexplained. The DNA gave D and trimming, while V, J and clone size come from that table. The table for this sample lists approximately 35,000 clones; about 93% of them were counted only once. Jointly, the top ten make up 3.5% to 4.5% of the sample.

Note on this clone: What antigen it recognizes has not been identified. Base qualities are missing; no much larger clone stands one base away.

The chain employs TRBV5-8 and TRBJ1-1, with 7 middle bases fitting TRBD1. This receptor was taken from a woman aged 50 to 60 with HIV. Sequencing used unsorted PBMCs, obtained around 5.3 years after starting antiretroviral therapy. The CDR3 in this case is CASSLGRGRAEAFF. The DNA is as follows: TGTGCCAGCAGCCTTGGCAGGGGGAGGGCTGAAGCTTTCTTT.